The 9 T cell receptor beta chains below all came from one sample that was sequenced in a study of blood T cell repertoires in COVID-19. Data came from immunoSEQ multiplex PCR; TCRdb stores just in-frame clones and leaves some out. The sample lists about 200,000 clones, 86% occurring once. Sequencing was performed on peripheral blood. The receptor set was obtained from a man younger than 45 who had recovered from COVID-19.

The V call is TRBV5-1, the J call TRBJ2-7; 13 positions match TRBD2. The ends lost 5 bases at V and 6 bases at J; junction bases unmatched: 8. Germline CDR1 and CDR2: SGHRS and YFSETQ. This CDR3 spans 15 amino acids. The CDR3 loop reads CASSPQLAGGSEQYF. In DNA, the CDR3 is TGCGCCAGCAGTCCCCAACTAGCGGGGGGGAGCGAGCAGTACTTC.

This chain uses TRBV19 with TRBJ2-1; D remains ambiguous. The CDR3 contains 16 residues. CDR1 is LNHDA, CDR2 SQIVND, per germline (reference sequence). The V gene lost 4 bases and the J gene lost 0 bases, with 13 bases spanning the gap. The CDR3 region has the DNA TGTGCCAGTAGTAGTCAAGTCTCGAGCTCCTACAATGAGCAGTTCTTC. Amino acids: CASSSQVSSSYNEQFF. Complete variable domain (other parts from reference TRBV19 and TRBJ2-1): DGGITQSPKYLFRKEGQNVTLSCEQNLNHDAMYWYRQDPGQGLRLIYYSQIVNDFQKGDIAEGYSVSREKKESFPLTVTSAQKNPTAFYLCASSSQVSSSYNEQFFGPGTRLTVL.

The chain recombines TRBV7-2 with TRBJ2-3; 7 bases agree with TRBD1. The CDR3 runs to 14 residues. V was clipped by 1 base and J by 4 bases; unmatched bases: 2. The germline gives CDR1 SGHTA, CDR2 FQGNSA. Here the CDR3 reads CASSLGGGADTQYF. CDR3 sequence (DNA): TGTGCCAGCAGCTTAGGAGGGGGCGCAGATACGCAGTATTTT. Looking up the rest from reference TRBV7-2 and TRBJ2-3 gives the full variable domain: GAGVSQSPSNKVTEKGKDVELRCDPISGHTALYWYRQSLGQGLEFLIYFQGNSAPDKSGLPSDRFSAERTGGSVSTLTIQRTQQEDSAVYLCASSLGGGADTQYFGPGTRLTVL.

The chain uses TRBV27 and TRBJ1-1, with no clear D. Germline V gives CDR1 MNHEY, CDR2 SMNVEV (reference sequence). The CDR3 has 13 amino acids. V shed 4 bases and J shed 3 bases, with 9 bases lying between them. The CDR3 spells CASSSTPYTEAFF. The DNA of the CDR3 is TGTGCCAGCAGTTCGACACCTTACACTGAAGCTTTCTTT.

The chain carries TRBV28 and TRBJ2-1, with a tentative D call TRBD1 (5 bases). The CDR3 is made up of 13 amino acids. The V gene lost 4 bases and the J gene lost 7 bases, with 11 bases spanning the gap. Per the germline V gene, CDR1 is MDHEN and CDR2 is SYDVKM. CDR3 DNA sequence: TGTGCCAGCAGTTGGGGCCTACGGAATGAGCAGTTCTTC. Translation gives CASSWGLRNEQFF.

The chain has TRBV5-1 and TRBJ1-3; 7 bases are shared with TRBD1. This CDR3 has 15 amino acids. Trimming removed 4 bases from V and 0 bases from J; junction bases left unmatched: 4. From germline, CDR1 is SGHRS and CDR2 YFSETQ. CDR3 sequence: CASSTDRSSGNTIYF. CDR3 DNA sequence: TGCGCCAGCAGCACGGACAGGAGCTCTGGAAACACCATATATTTT.

Note on this clone: This sample includes further DNA sequences coding for the same CDR3. The chain is built from TRBV4-2 and TRBJ1-1; unclear D gene. The CDR3 runs 14 residues. V was pared by 0 bases and J by 0 bases, with 5 bases between. The germline V gene has CDR1 LGHNA and CDR2 YNFKEQ. The CDR3 bases are TGTGCCAGCAGCCAAGATCGGGTGAACACTGAAGCTTTCTTT. Amino acid sequence: CASSQDRVNTEAFF.

The V and J genes are TRBV19 and TRBJ2-5, with D perhaps matching TRBD1 (5 bases). Looked up from germline, CDR1 is LNHDA and CDR2 is SQIVND (reference sequence). This CDR3 region has 15 residues. V was clipped by 1 base and J by 1 base, with 10 bases between them. DNA of the CDR3: TGTGCCAGTAGTATAGTAACAGGCACCCAAGAGACCCAGTACTTC. The encoded protein is CASSIVTGTQETQYF.

DNA of the CDR3: TGCGCCAGCAGCTTGGCCCAAGGGGCGCGAGCTAACACTGAAGCTTTCTTT. As protein: CASSLAQGARANTEAFF. The rearrangement joins TRBV5-1 to TRBJ1-1; D is perhaps TRBD1 (5 bases). V shed 0 bases and J shed 2 bases, with 17 bases lying between them. The CDR3 consists of 17 residues. Germline CDR1 and CDR2: SGHRS and YFSETQ.